This T cell receptor beta chain was documented in a study of tumor-infiltrating lymphocytes in primary liver carcinoma. Notes on this clonotype: Its specificity is unknown. Sequence at one end of the junction differs from germline and may be a read error.

The tissue used was unsorted bulk material of 20-30 mg. RNA and DNA were co-extracted from it with the AllPrep DNA/RNA mini kit. Five discrete regions of every tumor underwent sampling. CDR3 size: 12 residues. CDR1 and CDR2 from the germline V gene are GTSNPN and SVGIG (reference sequence). Study results and caveats: Significantly greater top-250-clone fractions characterized tumors relative to blood (p = 0.039). About 7-24% of top clones, no more, were shared by all five regions.

Starting material of 400 to 600 ng total RNA yielded TCR beta cDNA via a constant-region primer. Library construction for TCR beta comprised three nested multiplex PCR rounds performed with slightly modified ARM-PCR. TRBV1-TRBV30 forward and Cbeta reverse primers drove the first two approximately 11-cycle rounds. TCRdb recomputed calls from the multiplex PCR reads with MiXCR, one row per CDR3 protein. The sample holds 30,000 to 40,000 distinct CDR3 sequences, approximately 73% seen once. The clonotype comes from a man in his forties with primary liver carcinoma and hepatitis B virus infection. The sequenced sample consisted of liver tumor tissue from sampling region 4. Sample subset: tumor region T4, right-lateral pole. The gene calls are TRBV30 and TRBJ1-1; no reliable D call. The CDR3 DNA is TGCGCCTGGAAAGGCGGTAACACTGACGCTTTCTTT. This codes for CAWKGGNTDAFF.